This paragraph covers one T cell receptor beta chain sequence. Its target is not known. The data stem from a study of post-analysis software for immune sequencing data. Study context: Courses of disease covered relapsing-remitting, secondary progressive and progressive-relapsing multiple sclerosis.

The CDR3 is 14 amino acids. Germline CDR1 DFQATT, CDR2 SNEGSKA (reference sequence). The V and J ends lost 6 bases and 4 bases respectively, with 16 bases between them. General study results and limits: About five TRBV segments, including TRBV5-6, TRBV5-1 and TRBV20-1, were more frequent in patients than controls.

Carried by the TCR beta cDNA libraries were unique molecular identifiers. TCRdb re-called the PCR reads with MiXCR, one entry per CDR3 protein. Here the sample spans about 760,000 distinct CDR3 sequences, 25% to 30% being singletons. The material sequenced was blood. V gene TRBV20-1 combines with J gene TRBJ2-1, with D possibly TRBD1 on 6 matching bases. The source of this sequence is a girl aged 5 to 17 with multiple sclerosis. The CDR3 loop is CSALGLRGYNEQFF. In nucleotides, the CDR3 is TGCAGTGCCCTGGGTTTGAGGGGGTACAATGAGCAGTTCTTC.